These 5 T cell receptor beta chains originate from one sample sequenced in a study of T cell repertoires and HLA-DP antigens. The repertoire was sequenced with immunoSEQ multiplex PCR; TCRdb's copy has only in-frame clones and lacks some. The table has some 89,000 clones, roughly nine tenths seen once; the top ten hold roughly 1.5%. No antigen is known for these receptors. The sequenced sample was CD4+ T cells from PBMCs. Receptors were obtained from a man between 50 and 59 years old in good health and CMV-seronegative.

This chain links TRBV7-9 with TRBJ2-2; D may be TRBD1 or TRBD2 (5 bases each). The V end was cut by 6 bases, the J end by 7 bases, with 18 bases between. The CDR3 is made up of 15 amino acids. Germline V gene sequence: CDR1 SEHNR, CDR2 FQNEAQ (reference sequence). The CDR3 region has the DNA TGTGCCAGCAGACCGCAAGGGGCCCGGGACGGGGAGCTGTTTTTT. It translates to CASRPQGARDGELFF.

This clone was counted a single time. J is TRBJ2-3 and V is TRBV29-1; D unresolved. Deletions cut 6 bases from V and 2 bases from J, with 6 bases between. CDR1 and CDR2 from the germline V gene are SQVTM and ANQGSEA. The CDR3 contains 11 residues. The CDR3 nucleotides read TGCAGCGTCGGAGCCACAGATACGCAGTATTTT. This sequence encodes CSVGATDTQYF.

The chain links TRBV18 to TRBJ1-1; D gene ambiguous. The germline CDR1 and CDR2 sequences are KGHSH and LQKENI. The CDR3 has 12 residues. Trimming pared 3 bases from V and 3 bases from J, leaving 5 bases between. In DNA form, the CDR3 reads TGTGCCAGCTCACCGGGTTACACTGAAGCTTTCTTT. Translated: CASSPGYTEAFF.

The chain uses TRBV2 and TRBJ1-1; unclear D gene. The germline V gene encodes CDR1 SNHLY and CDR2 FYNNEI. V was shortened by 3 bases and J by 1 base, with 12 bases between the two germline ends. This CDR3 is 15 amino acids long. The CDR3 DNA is TGTGCCAGCAGTGACCGTTCGGGTAGGAACACTGAAGCTTTCTTT. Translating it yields CASSDRSGRNTEAFF.

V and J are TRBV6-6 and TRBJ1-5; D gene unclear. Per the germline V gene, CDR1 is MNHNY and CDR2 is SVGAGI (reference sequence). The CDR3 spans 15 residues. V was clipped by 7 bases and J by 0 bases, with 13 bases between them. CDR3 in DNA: TGTGCCAGCAAAGGCCCCTCCAATAGCAATCAGCCCCAGCATTTT. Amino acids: CASKGPSNSNQPQHF.